This T cell receptor (beta chain) was captured by sequencing in a study of cytomegalovirus exposure and HLA in healthy donors. Study-wide results and limits: In an earlier analysis, about 87% or about 30%: the productive usage of most TCR beta V segments.

A remark on this clone: Its antigen is unknown.

PCR used 60 Vbeta primers and 13 Jbeta primers. Original handling: Roughly 10 million shared chains were among some 80 million unique TCR beta chains counted in a later analysis. This table comes from immunoSEQ multiplex PCR, and its TCRdb copy is limited to in-frame clones, with some not included. The DNA was the basis for D and trimming; V, J and clone size are from that table. Of over 120,000 clones detected, about three quarters appear once; the ten largest clones hold around 3.6%. These donors counted as nominally healthy when sampled, but unrecorded immune exposures were likely. The V gene end was trimmed by 6 bases and the J gene end by 7 bases; junction bases not matched to a gene: 15. The CDR3 totals 16 residues. Germline V gene lookup returns CDR1 SQVTM and CDR2 ANQGSEA.

The sequenced sample consisted of PBMCs. The clonotype originates from a male donor in good health and CMV-seronegative. This chain connects TRBV29-1 to TRBJ2-2, with 9 positions matching TRBD1. The DNA for the CDR3 is TGCAGCGTGGGTCACTACAGGGGGCTTTCTGGCGGGGAGCTGTTTTTT. Its protein is CSVGHYRGLSGGELFF.